This record looks at one TCR beta chain sequence and its context. The antigen remains unidentified. This record comes from a study of CD8+ T cells in alopecia areata. As for the study in general: Treated patients took oral tofacitinib at 5 to 10 mg twice daily. Study-level points and caveats: Resident alphabeta T cells of normal skin are also sequenced in scalp samples. Higher clonality and more expanded CD8+ clones appeared in lesional than normal scalp.

It was from alopecia areata patients that lesional scalp punch biopsies and peripheral blood were collected. Following RNA extraction, reverse transcription yielded cDNA that acted as the sequencing template. Generated by immunoSEQ multiplex PCR, the TCRdb table keeps only in-frame clones and is missing some. The table records 75,000 to 100,000 clones, roughly 41% of them present only once. Sequencing was done on a sample of CD4+ T cells sorted from blood. This receptor was taken from a human donor with alopecia areata.

The CDR3 nucleotides are TGTGCCAGCAGCCTGAGGCAGGGCAACAATGAGCAGTTCTTC. This translates into CASSLRQGNNEQFF. This sequence joins TRBV5-4 and TRBJ2-1; the D gene is possibly TRBD1 (5 bases). V was pared by 4 bases and J by 5 bases, with 13 bases between. The CDR3 sequence is 14 residues long. Germline V gene lookup returns CDR1 SGHNT and CDR2 YYREEE (reference sequence). Looking up the rest from reference TRBV5-4 and TRBJ2-1 gives the full variable domain: ETGVTQSPTHLIKTRGQQVTLRCSSQSGHNTVSWYQQALGQGPQFIFQYYREEENGRGNFPPRFSGLQFPNYSSELNVNALELDDSALYLCASSLRQGNNEQFFGPGTRLTVL.